This T cell receptor (gamma chain) was observed in a study of γδ T cells in repeated Plasmodium falciparum infection. Overall study context: Age- and gender-matched Australian children served as comparison for malaria-exposed Malian children. Each infection was followed by sampling at 21 days, plus baseline and some pre-infection draws. Study-level points and caveats: The Malian cohort came from a small rural village of predominantly one ethnic group.

The germline CDR1 and CDR2 sequences are GITISATS and ISYDGTV (reference sequence). This CDR3 is built from 17 residues. Germline trimming cut 4 bases from V and 2 bases from J; bases unmatched to any gene: 5. TCRdb reapplied CATT to the multiplex PCR reads. The data show several thousand gamma-chain clones, around 3.5% seen once. Flow sorting of PBMC yielded separate Vgamma9/Vdelta2+ and Vdelta2-negative gammadelta T cell populations for bulk repertoire analysis. As concerns this clone: The antigen is unknown.

The rearrangement links TRGV9 to TRGJP. TCRdb is silent on the J gene; assignment here came from matching the DNA to germline. Sequenced input: gamma-delta T cells from blood. The TCR originated in a pool of human donors (malaria-infected and uninfected, not separated). The CDR3 spells CALWDRRQELGKKIKVF. As DNA, the CDR3 is TGTGCCTTGTGGGATAGACGGCAAGAGTTGGGCAAAAAAATCAAGGTATTT.